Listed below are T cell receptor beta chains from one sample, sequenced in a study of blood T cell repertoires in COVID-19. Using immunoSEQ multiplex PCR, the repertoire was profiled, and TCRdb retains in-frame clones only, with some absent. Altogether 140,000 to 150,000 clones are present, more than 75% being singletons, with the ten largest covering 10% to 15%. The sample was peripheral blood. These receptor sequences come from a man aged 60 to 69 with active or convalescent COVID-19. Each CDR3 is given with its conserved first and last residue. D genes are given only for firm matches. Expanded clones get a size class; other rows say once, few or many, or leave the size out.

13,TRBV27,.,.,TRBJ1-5,TGTGCCAGCAGTTTAACAGGGTATCAGCCCCAGCATTTT,CASSLTGYQPQHF
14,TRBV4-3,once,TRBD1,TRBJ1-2,TGCGCCAGCAGCCAAACAGGGGAAGACTATGGCTACACCTTC,CASSQTGEDYGYTF
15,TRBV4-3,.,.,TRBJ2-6,TGCGCCAGCAGCCAAGCACTAACTGGGGCCAACGTCCTGACTTTC,CASSQALTGANVLTF
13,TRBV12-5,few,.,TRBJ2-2,TGTGCTAGTGGGTCCTCGGAGACCGGGGAGCTGTTTTTT,CASGSSETGELFF
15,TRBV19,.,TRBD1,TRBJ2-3,TGTGCCAGTAGTAAAAGACCGGGACAGGGGTCTACGCAGTATTTT,CASSKRPGQGSTQYF
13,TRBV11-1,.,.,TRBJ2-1,TGTGCCAGCAGCTCATGGGGGGACAATGAGCAGTTCTTC,CASSSWGDNEQFF
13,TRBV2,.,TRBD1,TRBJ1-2,TGTGCCAGCCTCTGGACAGGGGCGAGTGGCTACACCTTC,CASLWTGASGYTF
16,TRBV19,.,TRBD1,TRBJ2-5,TGTGCCAGTAGTATAGACTCCGGGACAGCCTCGCGGCCCCAGTACTTC,CASSIDSGTASRPQYF
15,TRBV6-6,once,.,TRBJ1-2,TGTGCCAGCAGTTACTCATCGGGTTTTAACTATGGCTACACCTTC,CASSYSSGFNYGYTF
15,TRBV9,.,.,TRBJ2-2,TGTGCCAGCAGCGTAGCCCGGGGGTGGAACGGGGAGCTGTTTTTT,CASSVARGWNGELFF
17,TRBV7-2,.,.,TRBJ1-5,TGTGCCAGCAGCTTGCTGGCAGGCACTGCTAGCAATCAGCCCCAGCATTTT,CASSLLAGTASNQPQHF
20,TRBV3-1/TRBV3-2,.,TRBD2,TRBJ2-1,TGTGCCAGCAGCCCCTCAGACCGGACTAGCGGATGGAGCTCCTACAATGAGCAGTTCTTC,CASSPSDRTSGWSSYNEQFF
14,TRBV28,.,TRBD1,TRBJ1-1,TGTGCCAGCAGTCTACTGACAGGGTTCACTGAAGCTTTCTTT,CASSLLTGFTEAFF
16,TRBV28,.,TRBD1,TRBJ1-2,TGTGCCAGCAGTTTTCCCCAGACAGGGGCGAGCTATGGCTACACCTTC,CASSFPQTGASYGYTF
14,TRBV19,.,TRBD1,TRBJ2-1,TGTGCCAGTAGTCTCGGACAGGGATACAATGAGCAGTTCTTC,CASSLGQGYNEQFF
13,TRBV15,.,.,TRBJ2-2,TGTGCCACCACCGAGGGGAACACCGGGGAGCTGTTTTTT,CATTEGNTGELFF
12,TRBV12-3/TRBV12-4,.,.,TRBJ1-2,TGTGCCAGCAGTAGTGAGGGCCAGGGCTACACCTTC,CASSSEGQGYTF
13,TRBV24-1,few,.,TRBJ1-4,TGTGCCACCAGTGATCCCTCGGGGGAAAAACTGTTTTTT,CATSDPSGEKLFF
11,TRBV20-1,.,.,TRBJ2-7,TGCAGTGCTAGCCTCAGGTACGAGCAGTACTTC,CSASLRYEQYF
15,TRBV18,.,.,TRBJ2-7,TGTGCCAGCTCACCCCCGTCGGGATCAGGTTACGAGCAGTACTTC,CASSPPSGSGYEQYF
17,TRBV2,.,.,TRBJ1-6,TGTGCCAGCAGTGAAGCCTCGCTGGTACTAGGTTACTCACCCCTCCACTTT,CASSEASLVLGYSPLHF
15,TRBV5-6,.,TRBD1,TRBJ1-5,TGTGCCAGCAGCTTGACAGGGGTGGACGATCAGCCCCAGCATTTT,CASSLTGVDDQPQHF
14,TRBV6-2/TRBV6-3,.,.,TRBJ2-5,TGTGCCAGCAGTTTACAGCTGTACCAAGAGACCCAGTACTTC,CASSLQLYQETQYF
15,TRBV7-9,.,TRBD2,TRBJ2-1,TGTGCCAGCAGCCGGACTAGCGGGGGACAAAATGAGCAGTTCTTC,CASSRTSGGQNEQFF
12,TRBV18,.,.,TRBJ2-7,TGTGCCAGCTCACCAGACAGCTACGAGCAGTACTTC,CASSPDSYEQYF
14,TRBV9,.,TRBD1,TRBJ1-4,TGTGCCAGCAGCGCAGGACCCAGGGGGCAAAAACTGTTTTTT,CASSAGPRGQKLFF
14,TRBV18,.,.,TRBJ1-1,TGTGCCAGCTCACTGGGAGATGTTAGGGAAGAAGCTTTCTTT,CASSLGDVREEAFF
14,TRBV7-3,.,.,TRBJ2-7,TGTGCCAGCAGGTCGGCTCCCACAGCCTACGAGCAGTACTTC,CASRSAPTAYEQYF
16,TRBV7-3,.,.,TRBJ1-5,TGTGCCAGCAGCCCCCATCGGGGGGGTGGCAATCAGCCCCAGCATTTT,CASSPHRGGGNQPQHF
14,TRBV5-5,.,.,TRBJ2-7,TGTGCCAGCAGCTCTCAGAATGGGGCGCGGGAGCAGTACTTC,CASSSQNGAREQYF
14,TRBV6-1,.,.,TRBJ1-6,TGTGCCAGCAGTGAAAGGGGGTATAATTCACCCCTCCACTTT,CASSERGYNSPLHF
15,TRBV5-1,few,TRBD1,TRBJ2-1,TGCGCCAGCAGCCCGTCCCGGGACAGGGGGTCAGGTCAGTTCTTC,CASSPSRDRGSGQFF
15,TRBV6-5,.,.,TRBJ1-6,TGTGCCAGCATGCGGGAGGCTGATACGTGGTCACCCCTCCACTTT,CASMREADTWSPLHF
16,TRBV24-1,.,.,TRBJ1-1,TGTGCCACAAGGGCAGCGGGGGCGGGGATGAACACTGAAGCTTTCTTT,CATRAAGAGMNTEAFF
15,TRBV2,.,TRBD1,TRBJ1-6,TGTGCCAGCAGGGGTTCTAGGGACAGTAATTCACCCCTCCACTTT,CASRGSRDSNSPLHF
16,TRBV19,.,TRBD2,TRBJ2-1,TGTGCCAGTAGTATCCTAGCGGGAGGACTTTACAATGAGCAGTTCTTC,CASSILAGGLYNEQFF
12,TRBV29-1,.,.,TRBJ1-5,TGCAGCGTTGATAGGGGAGGTCAGCCCCAGCATTTT,CSVDRGGQPQHF
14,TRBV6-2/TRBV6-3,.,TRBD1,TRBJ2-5,TGTGCCAGCAGTGGCGACAGGGCTGGAGAGACCCAGTACTTC,CASSGDRAGETQYF
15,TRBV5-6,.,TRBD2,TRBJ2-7,TGTGCCAGCAGCTTGGTAGGGACTAGCGACTACGAGCAGTACTTC,CASSLVGTSDYEQYF
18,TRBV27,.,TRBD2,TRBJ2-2,TGTGCCAGTTCGGGACTAGCGGGGTTTCGGTCGGGCACCGGGGAGCTGTTTTTT,CASSGLAGFRSGTGELFF
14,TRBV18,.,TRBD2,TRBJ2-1,TGTGCCAGCTCTGGACTAGCGGCCTACAATGAGCAGTTCTTC,CASSGLAAYNEQFF
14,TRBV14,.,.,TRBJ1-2,TGTGCCAGCAGCCAAGCCGGACAGTTCTATGGCTACACCTTC,CASSQAGQFYGYTF
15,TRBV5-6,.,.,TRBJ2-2,TGTGCCAGCAGCACGGACAGACCACCGACCGGGGAGCTGTTTTTT,CASSTDRPPTGELFF
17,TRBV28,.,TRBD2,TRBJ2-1,TGTGCCAGCAGTTTACCCCTCCTGTTAGCGGGCCCCAATGAGCAGTTCTTC,CASSLPLLLAGPNEQFF
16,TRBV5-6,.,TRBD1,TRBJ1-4,TGTGCCAGCAGCTTGGAGGGACAGGGCTTAAGGGAAAAACTGTTTTTT,CASSLEGQGLREKLFF